One and the same sample provided the 10 T cell receptor beta chains below, sequenced in a study of post-analysis software for immune sequencing data. Study results and caveats: Four or five TRBV segments were more frequent in patients than controls; TRBV5-6, TRBV5-1 and TRBV20-1 belonged to this group.

Unique molecular identifiers were carried by the TCR beta cDNA libraries. TCRdb reprocessed the PCR reads via MiXCR and lists one record per CDR3 protein. This sample has 750,000 to 950,000 distinct CDR3 sequences; roughly 50% occur once, and the top ten carry approximately 4.4%. Their antigen targets remain unknown. Sequencing used blood. The receptors were gathered from a girl aged 10-17 years with multiple sclerosis.

This clonotype was counted a few times. This chain uses TRBV6-5 with TRBJ2-5; possible D gene TRBD1, 6 bases. CDR1 and CDR2 from the germline V gene are MNHEY and SVGAGI. The CDR3 contains 15 residues. Trimming removed 2 bases from V and 2 bases from J, with 12 bases in between. The CDR3 nucleotides are TGTGCCAGCAGTTACGCCTCGACAGGACAAGAGACCCAGTACTTC. This codes for CASSYASTGQETQYF.

The chain joins TRBV7-3 to TRBJ1-6, with D unclear. The CDR3 extends over 15 amino acids. CDR1 is SGHTA and CDR2 is FQGTGA in the germline V gene. The V end was cut by 0 bases, the J end by 5 bases, with 8 bases between. The CDR3 DNA is TGTGCCAGCAGCTTAACCGGGTTGAATAATTCACCCCTCCACTTT. Residues: CASSLTGLNNSPLHF.

The V gene is TRBV7-3, the J gene TRBJ2-3, with TRBD2 matching 11 bases. Germline lookup yields CDR1 SGHTA and CDR2 FQGTGA. The CDR3 is 16 residues long. Trimming at V came to 5 bases and at J to 2 bases, leaving 6 bases not matched to a gene. CDR3 residues: CASSPRLAGNTDTQYF. The CDR3 coding sequence is TGTGCCAGCAGCCCCCGACTAGCGGGGAACACAGATACGCAGTATTTT. The full variable domain, its missing parts supplied by reference TRBV7-3 and TRBJ2-3, is GAGVSQTPSNKVTEKGKYVELRCDPISGHTALYWYRQSLGQGPEFLIYFQGTGAADDSGLPNDRFFAVRPEGSVSTLKIQRTERGDSAVYLCASSPRLAGNTDTQYFGPGTRLTVL.

The chain is built from TRBV6-1 and TRBJ2-1; 9 bases line up with TRBD2. This CDR3 is built from 16 residues. CDR1 and CDR2 (germline): MNHNS, SASEGT. The V and J ends lost 2 bases and 2 bases, in that order; junction bases with no gene match: 4. The CDR3 DNA follows: TGTGCCAGCAGTGAAACAGCGGGAGGCCCCTACAATGAGCAGTTCTTC. It codes for CASSETAGGPYNEQFF.

The gene calls are TRBV20-1 and TRBJ1-2; no reliable D call. CDR1 DFQATT and CDR2 SNEGSKA come from the germline V gene (reference sequence). The CDR3 runs 13 residues. The V end was cut by 0 bases, the J end by 3 bases, with 8 bases between. The CDR3 here is CSAREPADYGYTF. In DNA form, the CDR3 reads TGCAGTGCTAGAGAGCCCGCGGACTATGGCTACACCTTC.

The chain combines TRBV10-3 with TRBJ2-7; D is perhaps TRBD1 (6 bases). Trimming left V 0 bases short and J 6 bases short, with 12 bases between. This CDR3 is built from 14 residues. Germline CDR1 and CDR2: ENHRY and SYGVKD. The CDR3 DNA reads as TGTGCCATCAGTGAGTCCAGGGGTGTTGGCGAGCAGTACTTC. This translates into CAISESRGVGEQYF.

CDR3 amino acids: CASRSTGTASSLAKNIQYF. The DNA of the CDR3 is TGTGCCAGCAGGTCAACCGGGACAGCGAGTTCCTTAGCCAAAAACATTCAGTACTTC. The J gene is TRBJ2-4, the V gene TRBV2, with 7 bases lining up with TRBD1. Germline values: CDR1 SNHLY, CDR2 FYNNEI. After removal of 6 bases from V and 0 bases from J, the junction contained 17 bases not matched to a gene. The CDR3 loop spans 19 amino acids. The full variable domain, rest sourced from reference TRBV2 and TRBJ2-4, is EPEVTQTPSHQVTQMGQEVILRCVPISNHLYFYWYRQILGQKVEFLVSFYNNEISEKSEIFDDQFSVERPDGSNFTLKIRSTKLEDSAMYFCASRSTGTASSLAKNIQYFGAGTRLSVL.

This clonotype was counted between two and nine times. The genes are TRBV6-6 and TRBJ2-6; D is unresolved. This CDR3 has 16 amino acids. Germline CDR1 reads MNHNY; CDR2 reads SVGAGI (reference sequence). The germline V and J ends were trimmed by 6 bases and 4 bases, with 16 bases remaining between them. The CDR3 spells CASRIESARGANVLTF. DNA of the CDR3: TGTGCCAGCAGGATAGAATCGGCAAGGGGGGCCAACGTCCTGACTTTC.

CDR3 region: CASSLGPQGRRGTEAFF. The CDR3 DNA reads as TGTGCCAGCAGCTTAGGCCCCCAGGGCCGGAGGGGCACTGAAGCTTTCTTT. The V call is TRBV7-8, the J call TRBJ1-1, with D tentatively TRBD1 (5 bases). The CDR3 is made up of 17 amino acids. CDR1 SGHVS and CDR2 FQNEAQ come from the germline V gene. V was cut by 1 base and J by 4 bases, with 19 bases left in between. Full variable domain (outside the CDR3, taken from reference TRBV7-8 and TRBJ1-1): GAGVSQSPRYKVAKRGQDVALRCDPISGHVSLFWYQQALGQGPEFLTYFQNEAQLDKSGLPSDRFFAERPEGSVSTLKIQRTQQEDSAVYLCASSLGPQGRRGTEAFFGQGTRLTVV.

This chain uses TRBV5-1 with TRBJ2-3; TRBD1 matches 9 bases. Germline V gene sequence: CDR1 SGHRS, CDR2 YFSETQ. The CDR3 totals 15 residues. The V segment lost 4 bases and the J segment 4 bases; nucleotides outside the gene matches: 7. CDR3: CASSTDRGGADTQYF. The CDR3 coding sequence is TGCGCCAGCAGCACGGACAGGGGCGGCGCAGATACGCAGTATTTT.